Listed here are 5 T cell receptor beta chains from one sample, sequenced in a study of cytomegalovirus exposure and HLA in healthy donors. 13 Jbeta primers and 60 Vbeta primers were used for the PCR. Here immunoSEQ multiplex PCR was the method, and the copy in TCRdb shows in-frame clones only, minus some. The table records over 150,000 clones, about 76% of them present only once. The sequencing input was PBMCs. Receptors originate from a woman aged 35 to 49 in good health and CMV-seropositive.

The DNA for the CDR3 is TGTGCCACGTCCCGGGACAGGGGGCGGCAAGAGACCCAGTACTTC. Its translation: CATSRDRGRQETQYF. The chain joins TRBV2 to TRBJ2-5, with 12 bases that match TRBD1. The J segment lost 2 bases and the V segment lost 10 bases, leaving 8 bases of the junction unmatched. CDR3 length equals 15 residues. Germline values: CDR1 SNHLY, CDR2 FYNNEI.

This clone was seen a few times. V gene TRBV6-5 combines with J gene TRBJ1-3; D is unclear. V gave up 2 bases and J gave up 0 bases, with 8 bases separating them. Germline V gives CDR1 MNHEY, CDR2 SVGAGI. The CDR3 has 15 amino acids. The CDR3 region is CASSYGLSSGNTIYF. The CDR3 DNA reads TGTGCCAGCAGTTACGGACTGAGCTCTGGAAACACCATATATTTT.

The CDR3 DNA reads as TGCGCCAGCAGCTTGGAATGGGGGCACGGGGAGACCCAGTACTTC. Translated: CASSLEWGHGETQYF. The V and J genes are TRBV5-1 and TRBJ2-5; D perhaps matches TRBD1 (6 bases). V was trimmed by 0 bases and J by 5 bases, leaving 14 bases between them. Germline CDR1 reads SGHRS; CDR2 reads YFSETQ. The CDR3 totals 15 residues.

The table lists this clone with a count of one. V gene TRBV27 combines with J gene TRBJ2-1; 10 nucleotides line up with TRBD1. This CDR3 region has 15 residues. The V gene end was trimmed by 4 bases and the J gene end by 6 bases; junction bases not matched to a gene: 6. Germline V gives CDR1 MNHEY, CDR2 SMNVEV (reference sequence). The CDR3 loop reads CASSSTGGKPNEQFF. The CDR3 region has the DNA TGTGCCAGCAGTTCGACAGGGGGCAAACCCAATGAGCAGTTCTTC.

By share, this clone counts as medium-sized (0.01 to 0.1%). The chain couples TRBV6-1 to TRBJ2-1; weak D call: TRBD2 (6 bases). Trimming cost V 4 bases and J 0 bases, with 10 bases left between them. CDR3 length equals 15 residues. From germline, CDR1 is MNHNS and CDR2 SASEGT. This CDR3 reads CASSVEGSSYNEQFF. CDR3 DNA sequence: TGTGCCAGCAGTGTGGAGGGGAGCTCCTACAATGAGCAGTTCTTC.